The 7 T cell receptor beta chains listed next were all sequenced from one sample in a study of blood T cell repertoires in COVID-19. Measured with immunoSEQ multiplex PCR; TCRdb has only the in-frame clones, and not every one. The sample lists tens of thousands of clones, about 76% seen once, with about 33% in the top ten. Sequenced input: peripheral blood. The receptors here all came from a human donor in a cohort sampled during active COVID-19.

This clone was recorded once. The genes are TRBV20-1 and TRBJ2-1; D ambiguous. The CDR3 totals 11 residues. The V end lost 5 bases, the J end lost 3 bases, and 5 bases lay between the germline ends. The germline V gene has CDR1 DFQATT and CDR2 SNEGSKA (reference sequence). The CDR3 DNA reads as TGCAGTGCTGATAGCTACAATGAGCAGTTCTTC. Translating gives CSADSYNEQFF.

The V and J genes are TRBV12-5 and TRBJ2-2; D gene uncertain. Germline V gives CDR1 LGHNT, CDR2 FRNRAP. The CDR3 contains 15 residues. V gave up 0 bases and J gave up 6 bases, with 11 bases separating them. The CDR3 is CASGLVLPSPGELFF. The CDR3 nucleotides are TGTGCTAGTGGTTTGGTACTGCCGAGCCCCGGGGAGCTGTTTTTT. Supplemented by reference TRBV12-5 and TRBJ2-2, the full variable domain reads DARVTQTPRHKVTEMGQEVTMRCQPILGHNTVFWYRQTMMQGLELLAYFRNRAPLDDSGMPKDRFSAEMPDATLATLKIQPSEPRDSAVYFCASGLVLPSPGELFFGEGSRLTVL.

CDR3 sequence: CASSTGFGEGNQPQHF. Written as DNA, the CDR3 is TGTGCCAGCAGTACGGGGTTCGGGGAAGGCAATCAGCCCCAGCATTTT. This chain links TRBV27 with TRBJ1-5, with D unclear. Germline V gene lookup returns CDR1 MNHEY and CDR2 SMNVEV (reference sequence). There are 16 residues in the CDR3. The V end lost 5 bases, the J end lost 2 bases, and 16 bases lay between the germline ends.

The chain joins TRBV28 to TRBJ1-5, with 7 positions matching TRBD1. CDR1 and CDR2 (germline): MDHEN, SYDVKM. The CDR3 totals 13 residues. V lost 5 bases and J lost 4; bases outside the gene matches: 2. The CDR3 region has the DNA TGTGCCAGCAGTGGGACAGTGAATCAGCCCCAGCATTTT. It codes for CASSGTVNQPQHF.

J is TRBJ2-2 and V is TRBV14, with D perhaps matching TRBD1 (6 bases). Germline V lookup: CDR1 SGHDN, CDR2 FVKESK. The CDR3 covers 17 residues. The V end lost 5 bases, the J end lost 5 bases, and 21 bases lay between the germline ends. The chain's CDR3 is CASSTDSWRTATGELFF. Written as DNA, the CDR3 is TGTGCCAGCAGCACGGACAGTTGGAGGACGGCTACCGGGGAGCTGTTTTTT.

This chain joins TRBV27 and TRBJ1-1, with D possibly TRBD1 on 5 matching bases. There are 13 residues in the CDR3. CDR1 and CDR2 from the germline V gene are MNHEY and SMNVEV (reference sequence). Trimming stripped 8 bases from V and 6 bases from J, with 16 bases between. The CDR3 nucleotides read TGTGCCAGCTCTATGGCAGGGTCGGCTGAAGCTTTCTTT. It codes for CASSMAGSAEAFF.

V is TRBV7-3 and J is TRBJ2-1, with D possibly matching TRBD2 (6 bases). The germline V gene has CDR1 SGHTA and CDR2 FQGTGA. The ends were cut back, 5 bases at V and 4 bases at J, with 15 bases in the middle. This CDR3 is built from 15 residues. CDR3 DNA: TGTGCCAGCAGCCCGCGACTAGGGCTATACAATGAGCAGTTCTTC. Amino acid sequence: CASSPRLGLYNEQFF.